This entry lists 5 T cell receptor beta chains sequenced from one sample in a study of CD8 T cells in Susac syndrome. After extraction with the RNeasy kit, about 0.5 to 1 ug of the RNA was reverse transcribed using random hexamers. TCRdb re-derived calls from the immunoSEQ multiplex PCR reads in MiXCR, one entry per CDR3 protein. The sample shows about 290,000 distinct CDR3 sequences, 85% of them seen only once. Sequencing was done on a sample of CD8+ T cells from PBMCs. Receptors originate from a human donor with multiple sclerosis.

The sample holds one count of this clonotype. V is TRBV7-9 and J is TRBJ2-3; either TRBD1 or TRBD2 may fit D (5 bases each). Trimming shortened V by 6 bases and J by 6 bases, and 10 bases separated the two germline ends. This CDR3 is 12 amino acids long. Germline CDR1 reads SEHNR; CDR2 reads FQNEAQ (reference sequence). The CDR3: CASSSGADTQYF. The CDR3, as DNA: TGTGCCAGCAGTTCCGGGGCGGATACGCAGTATTTT. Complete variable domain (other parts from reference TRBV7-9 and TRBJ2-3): DTGVSQNPRHKITKRGQNVTFRCDPISEHNRLYWYRQTLGQGPEFLTYFQNEAQLEKSRLLSDRFSAERPKGSFSTLEIQRTEQGDSAMYLCASSSGADTQYFGPGTRLTVL.

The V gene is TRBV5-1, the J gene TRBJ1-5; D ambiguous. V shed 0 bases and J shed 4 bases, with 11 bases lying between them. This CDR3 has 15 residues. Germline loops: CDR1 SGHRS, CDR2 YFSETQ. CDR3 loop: CASSLDPDLNQPQHF. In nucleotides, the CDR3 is TGCGCCAGCAGCTTGGACCCCGACCTTAATCAGCCCCAGCATTTT. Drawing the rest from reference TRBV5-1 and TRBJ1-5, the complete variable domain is KAGVTQTPRYLIKTRGQQVTLSCSPISGHRSVSWYQQTPGQGLQFLFEYFSETQRNKGNFPGRFSGRQFSNSRSEMNVSTLELGDSALYLCASSLDPDLNQPQHFGDGTRLSIL.

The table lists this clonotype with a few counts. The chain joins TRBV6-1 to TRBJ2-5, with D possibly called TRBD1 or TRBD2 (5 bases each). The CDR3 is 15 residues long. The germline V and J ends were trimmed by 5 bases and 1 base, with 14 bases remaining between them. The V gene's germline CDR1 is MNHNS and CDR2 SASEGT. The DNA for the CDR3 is TGTGCCAGCAGTCCCGGGACGGGGACCCAAGAGACCCAGTACTTC. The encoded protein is CASSPGTGTQETQYF.

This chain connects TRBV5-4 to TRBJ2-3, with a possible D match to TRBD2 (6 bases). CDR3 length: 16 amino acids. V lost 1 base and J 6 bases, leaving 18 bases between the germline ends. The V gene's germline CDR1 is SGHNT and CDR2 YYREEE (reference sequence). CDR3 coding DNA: TGTGCCAGCAGCTTGAGCAGGTCGGGGGTGATGGATACGCAGTATTTT. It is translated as CASSLSRSGVMDTQYF.

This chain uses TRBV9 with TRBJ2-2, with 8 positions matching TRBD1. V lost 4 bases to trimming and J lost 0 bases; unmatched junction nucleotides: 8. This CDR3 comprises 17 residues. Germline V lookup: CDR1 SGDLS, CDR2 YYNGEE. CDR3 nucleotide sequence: TGTGCCAGCAGCCTAGGAGCGGACAGGGCGAACACCGGGGAGCTGTTTTTT. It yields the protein CASSLGADRANTGELFF.